The entry below describes one TCR beta chain. This clone was counted between two and nine times. Its antigen is not yet known. No base qualities exist here, and no much larger clone lies one base off it. Looking up the germline V gene (reference sequence) yields CDR1 MNHEY and CDR2 SMNVEV. The CDR3 contains 13 residues, cysteine and phenylalanine counted. Only the CDR3 DNA is retained, 39 bases long and in frame from the first base. V and J are truncated by 3 bases and 1 base respectively, leaving an intervening sequence of 5 bases. The entry originates in a study of cytomegalovirus exposure and HLA in healthy donors (TCRdb year 2017). Study-wide context: In an earlier analysis of under 750 of the donors, about 270 Gb of sequence data and about 110 million unique TCR beta sequences from about 179 million T cells were reported. About 300 gigabases of sequencing data and tens of millions of unique TCR sequences were included in an early release covering 550 to 650 HLA-typed donors. Of the approximately 370 genotyped donors, approximately 80% were placed in the genetic ancestry cluster associated with self-reported Caucasian donors. The study aimed to test whether cataloging public T cell receptors could reveal signatures of past pathogen exposure. The T cell repertoires of around 670 subjects were profiled by immunosequencing and related to cytomegalovirus serostatus. A separate validation cohort of 100 to 150 different subjects was used in addition to the roughly 620-subject first cohort. The study combined high-throughput TCR immunosequencing, statistical association of individual TCRs with disease status, and machine learning to predict cytomegalovirus infection status. A later analysis re-analyzed previously published TCR beta repertoires from 650 to 800 donors and added high-resolution HLA genotyping to study TCR occurrence patterns. Rather than drawing on any new phenotypic data, the later analysis identified candidate immune exposures from TCR beta sequences and the way those sequences occurred across donors. To decide whether each TCR beta V gene segment behaved as functional or pseudogenic, an earlier analysis of fewer than 750 of the donors relied on high-throughput TCR beta sequencing. Donor age, sex, ethnicity and CMV serostatus were collected together with the repertoire data. A later genetic analysis used genome-wide SNP genotypes for about 60% of the roughly 670 donors, treating that subset as a discovery cohort. Every discovery cohort repertoire had been produced on one sequencing platform. Both class I and class II loci were covered by HLA typing, at four-digit resolution. Typing coverage differed by locus: A, B, C, DRB1 and DQB1 were typed in roughly 620-630 donors, DQA1 in 500 to 550, DPA1 in 600 to 610, and DPB1 in around 490. Roughly 5 DR-DQ haplotypes were treated as single units for association and clustering because of strong linkage in the cohort. On average, around 240,000 unique TCR beta nucleotide sequences were sequenced per donor among 398 genotyped donors of the cohort, with roughly 20% of those sequences being non-productive. General findings and caveats noted by the study authors: A later analysis found that TCR association rates varied across HLA loci, with DRB1 alleles showing the most associated TCRs and HLA-C alleles the fewest. In both the original and validation cohorts, the classifier was reported to diagnose cytomegalovirus status with high specificity and sensitivity. A later analysis associated around 16,000 TCR beta sequences with specific HLA alleles at a false discovery rate of 0.05. Most TCR sequences were observed very rarely across donors, whereas some public TCRs were present in many individuals. CMV serostatus was the only immune exposure information available for the cohort. Strong co-occurrence of HLA alleles, especially DR and DQ, made assigning TCR associations to individual alleles difficult. Because HLA typing was missing for some donors at each locus, association tests included only the typed subset. Roughly uniform sequencing depth across donors was assumed in presence/absence analyses, although this assumption may not hold. Correlated functional status among segregating V segments might be attributable to linkage disequilibrium, but an unknown experimental factor could not be ruled out. A few of the identified cytomegalovirus-associated TCR beta chains were confirmed in vitro to be specific for cytomegalovirus antigens. According to the authors, the approach could potentially be generalized to other disease states and immunological phenotypes. Because counts were too low, some 17 rarely observed V segments, including chromosome 9 orphons, were left out of the earlier analysis of several hundred of the donors. In a later analysis, HLA-associated TCR beta chains were found to be more clonally expanded and to have lower generation probabilities than equally common non-associated chains. Only TCR beta chains were sequenced in this cohort, and the absence of alpha or paired-chain data limited detectable features. V-gene and J-gene trimming of TCR beta chains was associated with a missense DCLRE1C variant in a later genetic analysis, and the association was replicated in an independent cohort. According to a later analysis, parvovirus B19, influenza, CMV and Epstein-Barr virus appeared linked to several top co-occurrence clusters. In an earlier analysis of over 550 of the donors, most TCR beta V segments were observed in productive rearrangements about 87% or about 30% of the time, broadly matching IMGT annotations. Some IMGT-functional V segments, including TRBV6-2 and TRBV6-3, could not be told apart with the 87-base-pair reads, so those segments were excluded. A group of highly shared sequence variants was considered likely to be a technical artifact of the sequencing pipeline. A total of 150 to 200 TCR beta chains were listed by the study as associated with cytomegalovirus. A further reported finding was that TCR beta sequences accurately predicted the HLA-A and HLA-B alleles for most subjects in the first cohort. A later analysis found that most CMV-associated TCR beta chains appeared HLA-restricted, with HLA associations seemingly driven largely by CMV exposure. Compared with the 666-donor mean, donors in an Asian-associated ancestry cluster had fewer N-insertions in productive TCRs, according to a later genetic analysis.

The cohort comprised under 700 healthy bone marrow donors. At the time of sampling, all cohort members were nominally healthy, though unrecorded immune exposures were likely present. The donor was CMV seropositive and belonged to the group of some 290 seropositive cohort members. A peripheral blood sample was collected from each donor, and TCR beta sequencing was performed on peripheral blood mononuclear cells. Genomic DNA extraction from the blood cell samples was performed with the Qiagen DNeasy Blood Extraction Kit. The receptor library was made with the immunoSEQ multiplex PCR assay. For the multiplex PCR, a mixture combining 60 forward primers for TCR Vbeta segments and 13 reverse primers for TCR Jbeta segments was used. The CDR3 region of rearranged TCR beta genes was amplified from genomic DNA by a multiplex PCR assay. The amplified TCR beta libraries were sequenced on the Illumina HiSeq System as 87-base-pair reads. The original pipeline was this. A later analysis counted approximately 84 million unique TCR beta chains across the 640 or so repertoires, and 9 million to 14 million of these chains were shared by at least two donors. Raw reads were error-corrected and collapsed into unique sequences with a nearest-neighbor algorithm that merged closely related sequences to remove PCR and sequencing errors. Alignment of CDR3 sequences to IMGT reference sequences was used to assign V, D and J gene segments. For a sequence to be retained, a match of at least six nucleotides was required to both a V gene segment and a J gene segment. Rearrangements were called productive when the CDR3 lacked stop codons and stayed in frame with V and J; all others were non-productive. Following IMGT convention, CDR3 was defined as the stretch from the second conserved V-encoded cysteine to the conserved J-encoded phenylalanine. The earlier analysis of about 530 of the donors excluded any sequence lacking an unambiguous match to a single V gene segment. An earlier analysis of some 610 of the donors called V segments functional above 56.7% productive rearrangements and segregating when the between-donor standard deviation exceeded 5%. To diagnose cytomegalovirus status from the catalog of TCR beta chain sequences, a statistical classification framework was built. A later analysis assigned V and J genes by comparing TCR nucleotide sequences with IMGT/GENE-DB human TR gene sequences. A later analysis assigned CDR3 sequences and most-parsimonious VDJ recombination scenarios with the TCRdist pipeline. In a later analysis, each TCR beta chain was defined by its CDR3 amino acid sequence together with its V-gene family, and reads lacking a unique V-gene family were excluded. To address suspected cross-contamination and a sequencing artifact, a later analysis removed 592 highly shared, low-generation-probability nucleotide sequences. A later analysis calculated a clonal expansion index for each public chain from normalized within-repertoire ranks of inferred template counts. A later analysis computed generation probabilities with a VDJ recombination model fitted to out-of-frame rearrangements, and checked the results against IGoR. In a later analysis, hypergeometric tests were used to score TCR-TCR, TCR-HLA and TCR-CMV co-occurrence, with a repertoire-size bias correction applied to TCR pairs. A later analysis estimated false discovery rates by permuting HLA or CMV assignments 20 times. In a later analysis, co-occurring TCRs were grouped with DBSCAN, and TCRdist sequence similarity was added when clustering was performed within HLA-allele-positive subsets. Co-occurrence clustering excluded repertoires with fewer than 30,000 or more than 120,000 public chains, plus five with anomalous nucleotide sharing. The immuneACCESS repertoire file appears here via TCRdb, limited to in-frame rearrangements. These files lack a portion of the clones; in checked studies, under half of the deficit traces to unresolved V genes, and the cause of the others is not known. That table supplies the V and J calls and clone size; D and trimming were determined from the DNA. In this sample the table shows roughly 150,000 clones, roughly four fifths of which occur a single time. Approximately 1% of the sample lies in the top ten.

What was sequenced was PBMCs. The chain employs TRBV27 and TRBJ2-3; TRBD2 could be the D gene, as 5 bases match. This receptor was obtained from a girl aged 2 to 10 in good health and CMV-seropositive. The DNA is as follows: TGTGCCAGCAGTTTGCGGGGCACAGATACGCAGTATTTT. Its protein product is CASSLRGTDTQYF.